Presented here are 14 T cell receptor beta chains from one specimen sequenced in a study of T cells in Graves' hyperthyroidism and ophthalmopathy. What was amplified from RNA transcripts were TCR beta CDR3 regions. Researchers ran a first-round RT-PCR on the TCR CDR3 using the HTBI primer set. TCRdb re-called the multiplex PCR reads through MiXCR, storing one row per CDR3 protein. The table records about 46,000 distinct CDR3 sequences, about half of them present only once. Material for sequencing was peripheral blood or thyroid tissue (not recorded which). Receptor source: a woman aged 50 to 60 with Graves' hyperthyroidism.

The sample holds many counts of this clonotype. The V and J genes are TRBV10-2 and TRBJ1-2, with 7 bases that match TRBD1. The CDR3 spans 14 residues. Germline V gene sequence: CDR1 WSHSY, CDR2 SAAADI. J gave up 6 bases and V 2 bases, and 6 bases lay outside the gene matches. The CDR3 protein is CASSETGAADGYTF. CDR3 sequence (DNA): TGCGCCAGCAGTGAGACAGGGGCGGCGGATGGCTACACCTTC.

This clonotype was picked up many times. V gene TRBV28 combines with J gene TRBJ1-3; the match to TRBD1 covers 8 bases. CDR3 size: 15 residues. J lost 3 bases, V lost 6 bases, and 7 bases had no gene match. Germline CDR1 reads MDHEN; CDR2 reads SYDVKM. Here the CDR3 reads CASSVQGAGGNTIYF. CDR3 bases: TGTGCCAGCAGCGTCCAGGGGGCTGGTGGAAACACCATATATTTT.

The chain employs TRBV7-8 and TRBJ2-5, with 13 bases matching TRBD2. There are 16 residues in the CDR3. Looked up from germline, CDR1 is SGHVS and CDR2 is FQNEAQ. J was trimmed by 5 bases and V by 1 base; bases with no gene match: 4. The CDR3 nucleotides read TGTGCCAGCAGCTTAGGGACTAGCGGGAGTCGGGAGACCCAGTACTTC. Protein sequence: CASSLGTSGSRETQYF.

The table lists this clonotype with many counts. The V call is TRBV5-1, the J call TRBJ2-3, with 10 positions matching TRBD2. The ends lost 0 bases at V and 5 bases at J; junction bases unmatched: 3. Germline V CDR1 and CDR2: SGHRS, YFSETQ. The CDR3 runs to 15 residues. Here the CDR3 reads CASSLVRLAGDTQYF. For the CDR3, the DNA is TGCGCCAGCAGCTTGGTAAGACTAGCGGGAGATACGCAGTATTTT.

To note about this clonotype: This is likely a read error, given that the CDR3 carries no conserved phenylalanine or tryptophan at its end. No DNA is shown, since the ends of the CDR3 on it are uncertain; the CDR3 is the one TCRdb lists. The rearrangement links TRBV7-3 to TRBJ2-7; the table calls TRBD2, which could not be checked here. Inclusive of both ends, the CDR3 amounts to 13 amino acids. Germline-derived CDR1 and CDR2 are SGHTA and FQGTGA. The CDR3 region is CASSLTASGAQWL.

This clonotype has at least ten counts. This sequence joins TRBV5-4 and TRBJ2-7; 7 bases map to TRBD1. V gave up 3 bases and J gave up 0 bases; unmatched junction bases: 9. The CDR3 consists of 16 residues. The V gene's germline CDR1 is SGHNT and CDR2 YYREEE (reference sequence). The CDR3 sequence: CASSSKYRDSSYEQYF. Written as DNA, the CDR3 is TGTGCCAGCAGCTCTAAGTACCGGGACAGCTCCTACGAGCAGTACTTC. Looking up the rest from reference TRBV5-4 and TRBJ2-7 gives the full variable domain: ETGVTQSPTHLIKTRGQQVTLRCSSQSGHNTVSWYQQALGQGPQFIFQYYREEENGRGNFPPRFSGLQFPNYSSELNVNALELDDSALYLCASSSKYRDSSYEQYFGPGTRLTVT.

This clonotype was counted many times. The chain joins TRBV19 to TRBJ1-4, with 9 bases fitting TRBD1. The junction had 4 bases not matched to a gene; V was cut back by 5 bases and J by 3 bases. CDR1 and CDR2 (germline): LNHDA, SQIVND (reference sequence). This CDR3 is 15 amino acids long. The chain's CDR3 is CASSPWTGANEKLFF. The CDR3 nucleotides read TGTGCCAGTAGTCCCTGGACAGGGGCTAATGAAAAACTGTTTTTT.

The V and J genes are TRBV20-1 and TRBJ1-6; unclear D gene. Germline V gene sequence: CDR1 DFQATT, CDR2 SNEGSKA (reference sequence). The CDR3 sequence is 15 residues long. V was cut by 6 bases and J by 0 bases, with 12 bases left in between. The CDR3 loop is CSALSKGSYNSPLHF. The CDR3, as DNA: TGCAGTGCCCTAAGCAAGGGCTCCTATAATTCACCCCTCCACTTT.

This clonotype was seen many times. CDR3 sequence: CASKLVPNTEAFF. The CDR3 DNA reads TGTGCCAGCAAGCTAGTCCCGAACACTGAAGCTTTCTTT. The chain has TRBV6-5 and TRBJ1-1; D is unclear. CDR1 is MNHEY, CDR2 SVGAGI, per germline. This CDR3 region has 13 residues. V lost 7 bases, J lost 1 base, and 10 bases lay in between.

This clonotype was recorded at least ten times. The CDR3, as DNA: TGTGCCAGCAGCCTCAGGACAGGAAACACTGAAGCTTTCTTT. Translated, it gives CASSLRTGNTEAFF. The rearrangement links TRBV14 to TRBJ1-1, with 7 bases lining up with TRBD1. V was clipped by 4 bases and J by 2 bases; unmatched bases: 4. Germline V gives CDR1 SGHDN, CDR2 FVKESK. CDR3 length equals 14 residues.

This clonotype was counted a single time. The chain employs TRBV20-1 and TRBJ1-2; TRBD1 matches at 10 bases. V lost 0 bases, J lost 3 bases, and 4 bases stayed unmatched. Per the germline V gene, CDR1 is DFQATT and CDR2 is SNEGSKA (reference sequence). The CDR3 runs to 15 residues. This CDR3 reads CSARETTGGDYGYTF. In nucleotides, the CDR3 is TGCAGTGCTAGAGAAACGACAGGGGGCGACTATGGCTACACCTTC.

This clonotype was seen a few times. The gene calls are TRBV11-2 and TRBJ2-7, with 7 positions matching TRBD1. J lost 6 bases, V lost 0 bases, and 2 bases had no gene match. The CDR3 has 13 amino acids. Germline V lookup: CDR1 SGHAT, CDR2 FQNNGV. The CDR3 is CASSLDAGGEQYF. CDR3 nucleotides: TGTGCCAGCAGCTTAGACGCAGGGGGCGAGCAGTACTTC.

Details on this clonotype: A much larger clonotype is one base distant, so this may be a read error. The chain recombines TRBV28 with TRBJ1-1; no reliable D call. The CDR3 runs to 15 residues. Trimming took off 3 bases at V and 0 bases at J, with 11 bases between the two ends. Germline values: CDR1 MDHEN, CDR2 SYDVKM. CDR3: CASSFMARMNTEAFF. CDR3 nucleotide sequence: TGTGCCAGCAGTTTTATGGCCCGGATGAACACTGAAGCTTTCTTT.

Regarding this clonotype: A junction boundary mismatches the germline segment, possibly from a read error. CDR3 residues: CASSHTTSGSGETQYF. The CDR3 nucleotides are TGCGCCAGCAGCCATACGACTAGCGGGAGTGGGGAGACCCAGTACTTT. The V and J genes are TRBV5-1 and TRBJ1-6; D gene unclear. This CDR3 region has 16 residues. The germline V gene has CDR1 SGHRS and CDR2 YFSETQ.